One sample yielded the 16 T cell receptor beta chains listed below, sequenced in a study of post-analysis software for immune sequencing data. The study, taken as a whole, reports: Included in a set of about five TRBV segments more frequent in patients than controls were TRBV5-6, TRBV5-1 and TRBV20-1.

Unique molecular identifiers were present in the TCR beta cDNA libraries. Using its own MiXCR run on the PCR reads, TCRdb lists one record per CDR3 protein. Of more than 500,000 distinct CDR3 sequences listed, around a third are singletons. No antigen has been assigned to these receptors. Sample: blood. These receptors were obtained from a girl under 18 with multiple sclerosis.

The sample holds many counts of this clonotype. This chain connects TRBV20-1 to TRBJ2-6; D gene uncertain. This CDR3 contains 13 residues. Germline CDR1 reads DFQATT; CDR2 reads SNEGSKA (reference sequence). CDR3 sequence (DNA): TGCAGCCCCTATGAGCCTGGGGCCAACGTCCTGACTTTC. Its translation is CSPYEPGANVLTF.

This clonotype has only a few counts. The chain has TRBV7-9 and TRBJ2-7, with TRBD1 identical over 8 bases. The CDR3 sequence is 15 residues long. Germline V gene data show CDR1 as SEHNR and CDR2 as FQNEAQ (reference sequence). V was pared by 5 bases and J by 2 bases, with 8 bases of the junction left unmatched. The DNA for the CDR3 is TGTGCCAGCAGCCGCGCGGGACAGGAGGCCTACGAGCAGTACTTC. Translating gives CASSRAGQEAYEQYF.

The table lists this clonotype with a few counts. The CDR3 nucleotides read TGTGCCAGCAGTTCTGCGCCGGATACGCAGTATTTT. Its translation is CASSSAPDTQYF. The V and J genes are TRBV12-3 or TRBV12-4 and TRBJ2-3; D not resolved. CDR3 length: 12 residues. Trimming took 4 bases from V and 6 from J, leaving 8 bases between them.

This clonotype has more than one count but fewer than ten. This chain links TRBV7-2 with TRBJ2-3; 7 nucleotides agree with TRBD1. Germline values: CDR1 SGHTA, CDR2 FQGNSA. The junction had 6 bases not matched to a gene; V was cut back by 3 bases and J by 0 bases. CDR3 size: 16 residues. CDR3 DNA: TGTGCCAGCAGCTTCGCCGGGACAGAGAGCACAGATACGCAGTATTTT. Translation gives CASSFAGTESTDTQYF.

This chain links TRBV13 with TRBJ1-5, with 11 bases identical to TRBD1. CDR3 size: 15 residues. V was clipped by 5 bases and J by 3 bases; unmatched bases: 3. The germline gives CDR1 PRHDT, CDR2 FYEKMQ (reference sequence). The CDR3 DNA reads TGTGCCAGCAGCAGGACAGGGGGCGACAATCAGCCCCAGCATTTT. Translating gives CASSRTGGDNQPQHF.

In its sample, this clonotype was seen many times. The rearrangement uses TRBV29-1 and TRBJ2-3, with D perhaps TRBD2 (6 bases). Germline V lookup: CDR1 SQVTM, CDR2 ANQGSEA. V shed 7 bases and J shed 0 bases, with 20 bases lying between them. This CDR3 region has 16 residues. In DNA, the CDR3 is TGCAGCGCCGAGGTAGGAGGGAGAACTAGCACAGATACGCAGTATTTT. It yields the protein CSAEVGGRTSTDTQYF.

The chain joins TRBV12-3 or TRBV12-4 to TRBJ1-2; 8 bases align to TRBD1. Losses at the gene ends were 6 bases for V and 3 bases for J; bases not matched to a gene: 3. The CDR3 consists of 13 residues. The CDR3: CASSIRGHYGYTF. The CDR3 DNA reads TGTGCCAGCAGCATCAGGGGGCACTATGGCTACACCTTC.

The V and J genes are TRBV20-1 and TRBJ2-1; 9 bases are shared with TRBD2. With V trimmed by 5 bases and J by 8 bases, 16 bases remained unmatched. Germline CDR1 reads DFQATT; CDR2 reads SNEGSKA (reference sequence). CDR3 length equals 16 residues. The CDR3 nucleotides are TGCAGTGCTCAGAGGGATGGCGCGGGGGGGCCAGATGAGCAGTTCTTC. Translating it yields CSAQRDGAGGPDEQFF.

J is TRBJ2-4 and V is TRBV3-1; 8 bases match TRBD2. The assigned J gene may be wrong: the sequence end matches TRBJ2-5 better. In germline, CDR1 is LGHDT, CDR2 YNNKEL (reference sequence). The length of the CDR3 is 15 residues. Written as DNA, the CDR3 is TGTGCCAGCAGCCAAACAACGGGGGGGCTAGAGACCCAGTACTTC. Translation: CASSQTTGGLETQYF.

The chain employs TRBV21-1 and TRBJ2-7; the table's D call, TRBD1, was not checked against the DNA. TRBV21-1 is a pseudogene segment. The CDR3 sequence is 13 residues long. The CDR3 DNA reads as TGTGCCAGAACGGACAGGGGACGCTATGAGCAGTACTTC. Protein sequence: CARTDRGRYEQYF.

In this sample, this clonotype turned up a few times. V gene TRBV12-3 or TRBV12-4 combines with J gene TRBJ1-1; unclear D gene. The CDR3 consists of 13 residues. V was cut by 5 bases and J by 1 base, with 8 bases left in between. CDR3 protein: CASSPSENTEAFF. The CDR3, as DNA: TGTGCCAGCAGTCCGTCGGAGAACACTGAAGCTTTCTTT.

The chain joins TRBV20-1 to TRBJ2-3; D is perhaps TRBD1 or TRBD2 (5 bases each). Trimming took off 7 bases at V and 3 bases at J, with 20 bases between the two ends. From germline, CDR1 is DFQATT and CDR2 SNEGSKA (reference sequence). This CDR3 has 15 residues. CDR3 residues: CSVERGPTITDTQYF. In DNA form, the CDR3 reads TGCAGTGTCGAGAGGGGACCTACTATAACAGATACGCAGTATTTT.

This clonotype appeared a few times. The chain is built from TRBV4-1 and TRBJ2-1; maybe TRBD2 (5 bases). The CDR3 contains 16 residues. Trimming pared 0 bases from V and 1 base from J, leaving 10 bases between. The V gene's germline CDR1 is MGHRA and CDR2 YSYEKL. The CDR3 loop is CASSQDYPGSYNEQFF. The CDR3, as DNA: TGCGCCAGCAGCCAAGATTACCCGGGATCCTACAATGAGCAGTTCTTC.

The CDR3 loop is CASSLRPRTGGDTQYF. Here the CDR3 DNA reads TGTGCCAGCAGTCTCAGACCTCGGACAGGGGGAGATACGCAGTATTTT. The V and J genes are TRBV12-3 or TRBV12-4 and TRBJ2-3; 10 nucleotides line up with TRBD1. The CDR3 is 16 amino acids. The V segment lost 5 bases and the J segment 5 bases; nucleotides outside the gene matches: 10.

The genes are TRBV7-9 and TRBJ1-1, with D unclear. CDR3 size: 14 residues. The V and J ends lost 7 bases and 4 bases respectively, with 16 bases between them. Germline lookup yields CDR1 SEHNR and CDR2 FQNEAQ (reference sequence). The CDR3 region has the DNA TGTGCCAGCATATTTGCGGGAAGTGGCACTGAAGCTTTCTTT. Its protein is CASIFAGSGTEAFF.

This clonotype was seen a few times. This chain uses TRBV6-1 with TRBJ1-2; D is possibly TRBD1 (6 bases). Between the trimmed V and J ends, which lost 3 bases and 8 bases, there was a span of 10 bases. Germline V gene lookup returns CDR1 MNHNS and CDR2 SASEGT. CDR3 length: 12 residues. The CDR3 DNA sequence: TGTGCCAGCAGTGAGGGGGGCAGAGGCTACACCTTC. This translates into CASSEGGRGYTF.